This TCR beta chain emerged from a study of cytotoxic CD8 clonotypes in ibrutinib-treated CLL. Study background: In all, about a dozen patients were relapsed/refractory, some 15 were treatment-naive and about 17 were IGHV unmutated. General study points: Public clonotypes were rare and shrank or held steady on treatment. Progressing patients had sampling times that differed from those of sustained-remission patients.

For this clone: The antigen remains unidentified.

TCRdb's table, derived via immunoSEQ multiplex PCR, lists solely in-frame clones and lacks some. The table includes tens of thousands of clones, 56% detected once. V lost 9 bases, J lost 1 base, and 23 bases stayed unmatched. Germline CDR1 and CDR2: LNHDA and SQIVND (reference sequence). This CDR3 comprises 20 residues. The rearrangement uses TRBV19 and TRBJ1-5; 8 bases agree with TRBD1. The sample consisted of PBMCs, taken after 24 months of ibrutinib treatment. This TCR derives from a human donor with chronic lymphocytic leukemia. CDR3 region: CASQTRLRDRTDLSNQPQHF. DNA of the CDR3: TGTGCCAGCCAAACCAGATTACGGGACAGGACGGATTTGAGCAATCAGCCCCAGCATTTT.